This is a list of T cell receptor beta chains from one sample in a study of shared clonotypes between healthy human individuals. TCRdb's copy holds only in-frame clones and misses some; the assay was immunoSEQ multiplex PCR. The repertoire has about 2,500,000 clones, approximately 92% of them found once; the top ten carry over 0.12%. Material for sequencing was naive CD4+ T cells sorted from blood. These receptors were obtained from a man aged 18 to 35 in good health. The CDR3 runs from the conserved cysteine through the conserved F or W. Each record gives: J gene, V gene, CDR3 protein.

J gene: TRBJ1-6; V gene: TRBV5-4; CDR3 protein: CASSLVGGSYNSPLHF
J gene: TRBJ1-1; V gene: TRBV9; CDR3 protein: CASSEVLGEAFF
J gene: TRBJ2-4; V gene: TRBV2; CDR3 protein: CASSEENLAKNIQYF
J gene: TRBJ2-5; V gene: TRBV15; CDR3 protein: CATSRGTSVEQETQYF
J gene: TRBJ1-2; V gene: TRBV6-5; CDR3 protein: CATEGVNNYGYTF
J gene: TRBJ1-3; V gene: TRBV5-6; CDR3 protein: CASSFDRLGSSGNTIYF
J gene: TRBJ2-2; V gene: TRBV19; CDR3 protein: CASSTWAANTGELFF
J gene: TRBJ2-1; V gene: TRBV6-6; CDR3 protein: CASSSGPPSQEQFF
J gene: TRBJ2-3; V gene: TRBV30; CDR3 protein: CAWSGGAPDTQYF
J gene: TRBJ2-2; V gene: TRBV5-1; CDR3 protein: CASSLFSSNTGELFF
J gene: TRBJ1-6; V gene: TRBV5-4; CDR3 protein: CASSYQENGPLHF
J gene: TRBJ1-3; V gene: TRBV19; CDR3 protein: CASGRSGNTIYF
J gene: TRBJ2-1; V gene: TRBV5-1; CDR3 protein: CASSPDNYNEQFF
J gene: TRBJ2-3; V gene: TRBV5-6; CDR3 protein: CASSLWGLTDTQYF
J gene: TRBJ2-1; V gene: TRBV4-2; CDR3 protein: CASSQDLGGRGYNEQFF
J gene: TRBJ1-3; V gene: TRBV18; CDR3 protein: CASSPGAETQNTIYF
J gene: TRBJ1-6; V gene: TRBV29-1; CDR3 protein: CSGGETPNSPLHF
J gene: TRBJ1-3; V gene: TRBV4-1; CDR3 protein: CASSPDRSGSGNTIYF
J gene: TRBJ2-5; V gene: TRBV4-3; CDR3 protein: CASSQDRVIETQYF
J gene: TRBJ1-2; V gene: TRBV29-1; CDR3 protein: CSVDQGAGGYTF
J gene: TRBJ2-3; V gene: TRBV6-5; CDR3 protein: CASSYSFPDTQYF
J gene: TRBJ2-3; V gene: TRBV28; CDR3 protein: CASSLFGGSTDTQYF
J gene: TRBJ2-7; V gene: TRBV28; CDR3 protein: CASSAQGAKKVTSYEQYF
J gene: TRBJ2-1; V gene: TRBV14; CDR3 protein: CASRLDNSNEQFF
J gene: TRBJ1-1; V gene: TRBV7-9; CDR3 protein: CASSTQGNTEAFF
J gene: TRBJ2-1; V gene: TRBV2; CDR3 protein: CASSDGFSPYNEQFF
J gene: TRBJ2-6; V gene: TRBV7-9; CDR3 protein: CASSASQGTSGANVLTF
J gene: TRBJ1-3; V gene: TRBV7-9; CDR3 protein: CASSLANTIYF
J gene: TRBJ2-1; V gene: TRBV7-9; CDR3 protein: CASSLRGLAGLYNEQFF
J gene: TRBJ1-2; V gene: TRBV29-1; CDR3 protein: CSVDERQLYGYTF
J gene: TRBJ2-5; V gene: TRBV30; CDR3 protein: CAWSVRSGQEQYF
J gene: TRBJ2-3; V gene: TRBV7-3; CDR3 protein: CASSLGTGLAADTQYF
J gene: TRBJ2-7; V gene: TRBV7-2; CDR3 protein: CASSLTPGEEQYF
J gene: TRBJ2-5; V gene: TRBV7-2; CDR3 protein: CASSLGGDRVRETQYF
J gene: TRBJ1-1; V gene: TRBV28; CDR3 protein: CAAGSDSEAFF
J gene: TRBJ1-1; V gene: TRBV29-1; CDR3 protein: CSVVYGGSTEAFF
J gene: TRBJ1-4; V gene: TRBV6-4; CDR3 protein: CASRFVVRYNEKLFF
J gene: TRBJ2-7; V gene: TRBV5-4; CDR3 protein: CASTPGGLGNEQYF
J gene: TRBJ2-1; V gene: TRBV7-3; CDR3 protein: CASSLGTSGNEQFF
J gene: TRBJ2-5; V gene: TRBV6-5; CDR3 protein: CASSRGGALQTQYF
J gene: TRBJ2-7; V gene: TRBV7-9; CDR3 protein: CASSRGGYEQYF
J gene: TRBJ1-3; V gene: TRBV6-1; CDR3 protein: CASSDRNTGTTIYF
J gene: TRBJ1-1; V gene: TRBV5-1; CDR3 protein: CASSSGQGPEAFF
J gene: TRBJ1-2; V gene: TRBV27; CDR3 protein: CASRRTGHGYTF
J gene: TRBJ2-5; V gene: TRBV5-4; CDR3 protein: CASSFGQGQETQYF
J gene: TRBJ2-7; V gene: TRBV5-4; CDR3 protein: CASSLGSNYEQYF
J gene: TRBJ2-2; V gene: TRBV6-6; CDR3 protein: CASSYFGDTGELFF
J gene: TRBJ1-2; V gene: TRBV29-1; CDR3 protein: CSVGDRGPGYTF
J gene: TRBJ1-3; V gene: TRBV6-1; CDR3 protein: CASSEISGNTIYF
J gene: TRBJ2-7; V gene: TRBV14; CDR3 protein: CASSQERGYRTSYEQYF
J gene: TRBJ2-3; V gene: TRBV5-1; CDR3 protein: CASNKGLPPGNTQYF
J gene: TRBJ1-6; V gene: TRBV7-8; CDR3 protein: CASSLEQGRTPLHF
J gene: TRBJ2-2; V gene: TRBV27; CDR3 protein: CASSLSQGELFF
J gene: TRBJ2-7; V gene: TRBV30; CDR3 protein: CAWSLARYEQYF